Listed below are T cell receptor beta chains from one sample, sequenced in a study of graft-versus-host responses after intestinal transplantation. Assay: immunoSEQ multiplex PCR; the TCRdb copy retains only in-frame clones and omits some. The table has just under 100,000 clones, about nine tenths seen once; the top ten hold 16%. The material was PBMCs, obtained about 460 days after intestinal transplant. All receptors derive from a human patient who received an intestinal transplant, so some T cells may come from the graft donor. Each CDR3 is given with its conserved first and last residue. Fields, in order: V gene, CDR3 length, J gene, D gene, clone size, CDR3 protein, CDR3 DNA. The D gene is left open where the match is weak. Size is stated for part of the rows, as once, few or many counts, or as a class when the clone is expanded.

v_gene: TRBV9; len: 13; j_gene: TRBJ2-7; d_gene: .; abundance: .; CDR3aa: CASSPGHDYEQYF; CDR3nt: TGTGCCAGCAGCCCCGGACACGACTACGAGCAGTACTTC
v_gene: TRBV19; len: 11; j_gene: TRBJ2-1; d_gene: .; abundance: .; CDR3aa: CASSPAGEQFF; CDR3nt: TGTGCCAGTAGTCCGGCCGGTGAGCAGTTCTTC
v_gene: TRBV7-3; len: 15; j_gene: TRBJ2-1; d_gene: TRBD1; abundance: .; CDR3aa: CASSSGQGAYNEQFF; CDR3nt: TGTGCCAGCAGTTCCGGACAGGGGGCGTACAATGAGCAGTTCTTC
v_gene: TRBV18; len: 14; j_gene: TRBJ2-7; d_gene: TRBD1; abundance: .; CDR3aa: CASSPRDRAYEQYF; CDR3nt: TGTGCCAGCTCACCCCGGGACAGGGCCTACGAGCAGTACTTC
v_gene: TRBV6-1; len: 14; j_gene: TRBJ1-2; d_gene: .; abundance: .; CDR3aa: CASPHPQQNYGYTF; CDR3nt: TGTGCCAGCCCCCACCCTCAGCAGAACTATGGCTACACCTTC
v_gene: TRBV7-9; len: 12; j_gene: TRBJ2-7; d_gene: .; abundance: few; CDR3aa: CASSLGPGEQYF; CDR3nt: TGTGCCAGCAGCTTAGGTCCGGGGGAGCAGTACTTC
v_gene: TRBV7-8; len: 13; j_gene: TRBJ1-2; d_gene: .; abundance: .; CDR3aa: CASSFSGGRGYTF; CDR3nt: TGTGCCAGCAGCTTTTCTGGGGGAAGAGGCTACACCTTC
v_gene: TRBV6-5; len: 14; j_gene: TRBJ1-2; d_gene: .; abundance: .; CDR3aa: CASSQVTSRHGYTF; CDR3nt: TGTGCCAGCAGTCAAGTAACCTCTAGACATGGCTACACCTTC
v_gene: TRBV19; len: 12; j_gene: TRBJ1-2; d_gene: TRBD1; abundance: .; CDR3aa: CASNDRGRGYTF; CDR3nt: TGTGCCAGTAACGACAGGGGGCGAGGCTACACCTTC
v_gene: TRBV10-1; len: 15; j_gene: TRBJ2-3; d_gene: TRBD2; abundance: .; CDR3aa: CASSESGAYTDTQYF; CDR3nt: TGCGCCAGCAGTGAAAGCGGGGCCTACACAGATACGCAGTATTTT
v_gene: TRBV19; len: 15; j_gene: TRBJ1-5; d_gene: .; abundance: once; CDR3aa: CASSIVGYSNQPQHF; CDR3nt: TGTGCCAGTAGTATCGTGGGGTATAGCAATCAGCCCCAGCATTTT
v_gene: TRBV5-6; len: 16; j_gene: TRBJ2-1; d_gene: .; abundance: .; CDR3aa: CASSFFGGPGLHEQFF; CDR3nt: TGTGCCAGCAGCTTTTTTGGGGGACCAGGACTTCATGAGCAGTTCTTC
v_gene: TRBV6-5; len: 14; j_gene: TRBJ1-5; d_gene: .; abundance: .; CDR3aa: CASSYSRMNQPQHF; CDR3nt: TGTGCCAGCAGTTATTCCCGGATGAATCAGCCCCAGCATTTT
v_gene: TRBV10-3; len: 14; j_gene: TRBJ1-2; d_gene: .; abundance: .; CDR3aa: CAISDPDSLYGYTF; CDR3nt: TGTGCCATCAGTGACCCCGACAGTTTGTATGGCTACACCTTC
v_gene: TRBV5-4; len: 17; j_gene: TRBJ2-5; d_gene: TRBD2; abundance: .; CDR3aa: CASSLGLAGGYQETQYF; CDR3nt: TGTGCCAGCAGCTTGGGATTAGCGGGGGGGTACCAAGAGACCCAGTACTTC
v_gene: TRBV7-2; len: 13; j_gene: TRBJ2-5; d_gene: .; abundance: once; CDR3aa: CASSLSAEETQYF; CDR3nt: TGTGCCAGCAGCTTATCGGCCGAAGAGACCCAGTACTTC
v_gene: TRBV25-1; len: 17; j_gene: TRBJ1-4; d_gene: .; abundance: .; CDR3aa: CASSEYGEMATNEKLFF; CDR3nt: TGTGCCAGCAGTGAATATGGGGAGATGGCAACTAATGAAAAACTGTTTTTT
v_gene: TRBV15; len: 15; j_gene: TRBJ1-1; d_gene: .; abundance: once; CDR3aa: CATSRVEGMNTEAFF; CDR3nt: TGTGCCACCAGCAGAGTTGAGGGGATGAACACTGAAGCTTTCTTT
v_gene: TRBV13; len: 16; j_gene: TRBJ2-7; d_gene: TRBD2; abundance: .; CDR3aa: CASSLGPSGGSYEQYF; CDR3nt: TGTGCCAGCAGCTTAGGCCCTAGCGGGGGCTCCTACGAGCAGTACTTC
v_gene: TRBV18; len: 14; j_gene: TRBJ2-7; d_gene: TRBD1; abundance: .; CDR3aa: CASSPGTGEDEQYF; CDR3nt: TGTGCCAGCTCGCCTGGAACAGGGGAAGACGAGCAGTACTTC
v_gene: TRBV10-2; len: 17; j_gene: TRBJ2-3; d_gene: TRBD2; abundance: once; CDR3aa: CASSETDRLADTDTQYF; CDR3nt: TGCGCCAGCAGTGAGACCGACCGACTAGCGGACACAGATACGCAGTATTTT
v_gene: TRBV6-1; len: 14; j_gene: TRBJ1-1; d_gene: .; abundance: once; CDR3aa: CASSVGWGGTEAFF; CDR3nt: TGTGCCAGCAGCGTGGGATGGGGGGGGACTGAAGCTTTCTTT
v_gene: TRBV5-1; len: 14; j_gene: TRBJ1-2; d_gene: .; abundance: .; CDR3aa: CASSPSGQNYGYTF; CDR3nt: TGCGCCAGCAGCCCCTCCGGACAGAACTATGGCTACACCTTC
v_gene: TRBV5-1; len: 19; j_gene: TRBJ2-7; d_gene: TRBD2; abundance: .; CDR3aa: CASSLRGGTSGAKGYEQYF; CDR3nt: TGCGCCAGCAGCTTAAGGGGTGGGACTAGCGGGGCAAAAGGATACGAGCAGTACTTC